This TCR beta chain stems from a study of siplizumab effects on memory and regulatory T cells. Clones were read by immunoSEQ multiplex PCR, and TCRdb kept only the in-frame ones, dropping some. The sample includes around 95,000 clones, more than 85% of them seen just once. Germline V gene sequence: CDR1 SGHRS, CDR2 YFSETQ. This CDR3 has 16 amino acids. The V end was cut by 0 bases, the J end by 0 bases, with 11 bases between. Findings and limits, study-wide: Mappable alloreactive CD4+ clones averaged around 74% Treg-derived with siplizumab versus about 28% in controls.

A remark on this clone: The antigen remains unidentified.

The TCR was taken from a human donor in good health. Sequencing was performed on CD4+ T cells sorted from blood. The V gene is TRBV5-1, the J gene TRBJ2-3; D ambiguous. CDR3 in amino acids: CASSLVGLASTDTQYF. DNA for the CDR3: TGCGCCAGCAGCTTGGTGGGCCTTGCTAGCACAGATACGCAGTATTTT.